This T cell receptor beta chain was profiled in a study of T cell repertoires in cytomegalovirus infection. Study information: Matching HLA type, along with CMV infection, was indicated by public TCR beta signatures.

From the reads, TCRdb called clonotypes with MiXCR, one entry per CDR3 protein. The table has nearly 550,000 distinct CDR3 sequences, 16% seen once. A word on this clonotype: A much bigger clone sits one base away, suggesting this may be a read error.

Sample: CD8+ T cells from PBMCs. The sequence was collected from a human donor in good health (CMV status not recorded). Some clones in this sample may be carry-over from other donors' samples.

The CDR3 bases are TGTGCCCGCAGCTTACGAGTGGGGCCCGTAGACATTCAGTACTTC. It specifies CARSLRVGPVDIQYF. The rearrangement joins TRBV7-9 to TRBJ2-4; D is possibly TRBD1 (5 bases). Germline values: CDR1 SEHNR, CDR2 FQNEAQ (reference sequence). There are 15 residues in the CDR3.